Sequencing of this T cell receptor beta chain was carried out in a study of siplizumab effects on memory and regulatory T cells. Study conclusions and caveats: Mappable alloreactive CD4+ clones averaged 68.8% Treg-derived with siplizumab versus 26.9% in controls. Alloreactive sequences tracing back to unstimulated CD4+ memory cells were significantly reduced by siplizumab.

V lost 4 bases to trimming and J lost 5 bases, with 11 bases between them. Germline assignment: CDR1 LNHNV and CDR2 YYDKDF (reference sequence). CDR3 length: 13 amino acids. Sequenced by immunoSEQ multiplex PCR; TCRdb stores in-frame clones only, minus some. The data hold several thousand clones, with approximately 70% observed a single time. Comment on this clone: Its antigen is still unknown.

The sample consisted of effector memory CD8+ T cells sorted from blood. Subset reported: unstimulated CD8+ effector memory T cells. The sequence was collected from a human donor in good health. This chain uses TRBV15 with TRBJ1-1; no firm D call. The CDR3 spells CATSTTRDTEAFF. The CDR3 bases are TGTGCCACCAGCACCACAAGAGATACTGAAGCTTTCTTT.